The T cell receptor beta chain described here comes from a study of T-cell memory formation after mild COVID-19. The J segment lost 7 bases and the V segment lost 0 bases, leaving 4 bases of the junction unmatched. Germline assignment: CDR1 ENHRY and CDR2 SYGVKD. The CDR3 totals 15 residues. MiXCR, run by TCRdb on the 5' RACE reads, gives a single entry per CDR3 protein. The sample consists of about 140,000 distinct CDR3 sequences, around 14% of them appearing once. This clonotype was counted a few times. The chain recombines TRBV10-3 with TRBJ2-7, with 12 bases fitting TRBD2. The specimen was PBMCs or a T cell subset sorted from them (not recorded which). The source is an adult woman who had mild COVID-19 (a few samples of this study predate the infection). Cell type and time point are not known. The CDR3 here is CAISESGTSGWEQYF. In nucleotides, the CDR3 is TGTGCCATCAGTGAGTCCGGGACTAGCGGGTGGGAGCAGTACTTC.